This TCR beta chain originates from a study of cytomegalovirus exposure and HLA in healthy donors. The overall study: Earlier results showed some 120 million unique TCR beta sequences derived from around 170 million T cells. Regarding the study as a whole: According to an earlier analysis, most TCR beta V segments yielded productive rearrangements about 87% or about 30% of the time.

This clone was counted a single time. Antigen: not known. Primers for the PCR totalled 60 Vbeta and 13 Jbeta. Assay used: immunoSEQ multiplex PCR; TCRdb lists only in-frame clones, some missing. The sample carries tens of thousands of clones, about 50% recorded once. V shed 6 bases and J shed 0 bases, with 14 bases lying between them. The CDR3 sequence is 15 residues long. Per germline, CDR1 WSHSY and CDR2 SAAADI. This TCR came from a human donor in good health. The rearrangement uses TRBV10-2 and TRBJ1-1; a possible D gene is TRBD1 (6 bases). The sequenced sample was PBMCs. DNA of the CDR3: TGCGCCAGCAGAAACCACGGACAGCTGAACACTGAAGCTTTCTTT. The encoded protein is CASRNHGQLNTEAFF.